These T cell receptor beta chains were read from a single sample in a study of cytomegalovirus exposure and HLA in healthy donors. Clones were read by immunoSEQ multiplex PCR, and TCRdb kept only the in-frame ones, dropping some. The table has about 160,000 clones, 82% seen once. The sample was PBMCs. These TCRs come from a girl aged 5-17 years in good health and CMV-seropositive. Both conserved end residues are part of each CDR3. D genes are given only for firm matches. Not every row has a clone size; where given, it reads once, few, many or a size class.

J gene,D gene,V gene,clone size,CDR3 DNA,CDR3 protein
TRBJ2-7,TRBD1,TRBV5-4,-,TGTGCCAGCAGCTCTGGACAGGAATACGAGCAGTACTTC,CASSSGQEYEQYF
TRBJ2-7,-,TRBV5-1,-,TGCGCCAGCAGCCTCTTAGCGGAGACCCTCTACGAGCAGTACTTC,CASSLLAETLYEQYF
TRBJ1-4,TRBD1,TRBV5-8,-,TGTGCCAGCAGCCGTGGACAGGGGGAAGAAAAACTGTTTTTT,CASSRGQGEEKLFF
TRBJ1-1,-,TRBV10-1,few,TGCGCCAGCAGTGAGGATCCACGGTTGAACACTGAAGCTTTCTTT,CASSEDPRLNTEAFF
TRBJ2-1,TRBD1,TRBV5-4,-,TGTGCCAGCAGCCTCGACAGGGGTAATAATGAGCAGTTCTTC,CASSLDRGNNEQFF
TRBJ2-5,-,TRBV18,-,TGTGCCAGCTCACCAAAGGGACACTCTAGAGGGGAGACCCAGTACTTC,CASSPKGHSRGETQYF
TRBJ2-2,TRBD2,TRBV5-6,-,TGTGCCAGCAGGAAAACCGGGACTAGCCAACCCGGGGAGCTGTTTTTT,CASRKTGTSQPGELFF
TRBJ2-1,TRBD2,TRBV9,-,TGTGCCAGCAGCCCGCCGCGGGGGAATGAGCAGTTCTTC,CASSPPRGNEQFF
TRBJ1-1,-,TRBV7-3,-,TGTGCCAGCAGCCCAACACCACAGAGGAACACTGAAGCTTTCTTT,CASSPTPQRNTEAFF
TRBJ2-7,TRBD2,TRBV7-2,once,TGTGCCAGCAGCCAGGGACTAGCGGAGTACTACGAGCAGTACTTC,CASSQGLAEYYEQYF
TRBJ2-1,-,TRBV11-3,once,TGTGCCAGCAGCTTAGCCCAGGACAGGCAGTTCTTC,CASSLAQDRQFF
TRBJ1-4,-,TRBV14,-,TGTGCCAGCAGCCCCAGGGGAGCGGATGAAAAACTGTTTTTT,CASSPRGADEKLFF
TRBJ2-1,TRBD2,TRBV7-3,once,TGTGCCAGCAGCCTCTTCCACGCCCCGGGAGGCACCAGCTCCTACAATGAGCAGTTCTTC,CASSLFHAPGGTSSYNEQFF
TRBJ1-2,TRBD1,TRBV5-1,-,TGCGCCAGCAGCTTTCAATCCAGACAGGGCAGCTATGGCTACACCTTC,CASSFQSRQGSYGYTF
TRBJ1-6,TRBD1,TRBV28,-,TGTGCCAGCAGTTTAGGGATTTGGACAGGACCTCACCTCCACTTT,CASSLGIWTGPHLHF
TRBJ2-1,TRBD1,TRBV10-3,-,TGTGCCATCAGGGCCGGGACAGGGAAAGCTAATGAGCAGTTCTTC,CAIRAGTGKANEQFF
TRBJ1-2,-,TRBV30,-,TGTGCCTGGAGCCGTCCGGGGGAACGAGGCTACACCTTC,CAWSRPGERGYTF
TRBJ2-3,-,TRBV19,-,TGTGCCAGTAGTACCCCGTTCGGGGGATCAGATACGCAGTATTTT,CASSTPFGGSDTQYF
TRBJ2-7,-,TRBV5-1,-,TGCGCCAGCAGCTTGCTGTCGGGCTACGAGCAGTACTTC,CASSLLSGYEQYF
TRBJ2-5,-,TRBV13,-,TGTGCCAGCAGCTTAGGCCCGAGACAGAGACAAGAGACCCAGTACTTC,CASSLGPRQRQETQYF